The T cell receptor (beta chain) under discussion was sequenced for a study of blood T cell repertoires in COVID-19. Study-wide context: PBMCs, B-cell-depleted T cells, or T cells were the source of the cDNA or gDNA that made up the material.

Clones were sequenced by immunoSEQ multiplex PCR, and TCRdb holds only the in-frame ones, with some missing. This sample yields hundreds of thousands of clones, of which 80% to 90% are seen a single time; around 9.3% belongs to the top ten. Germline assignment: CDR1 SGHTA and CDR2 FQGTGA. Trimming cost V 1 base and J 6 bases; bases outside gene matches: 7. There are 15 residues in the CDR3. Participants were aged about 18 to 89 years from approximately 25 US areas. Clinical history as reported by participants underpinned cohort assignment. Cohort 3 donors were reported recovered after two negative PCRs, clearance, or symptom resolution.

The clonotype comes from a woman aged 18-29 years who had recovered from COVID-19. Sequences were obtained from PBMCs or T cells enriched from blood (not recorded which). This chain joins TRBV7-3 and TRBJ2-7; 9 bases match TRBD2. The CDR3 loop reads CASSLSGRAACEQYF. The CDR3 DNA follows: TGTGCCAGCAGCTTAAGCGGGAGGGCCGCCTGCGAGCAGTACTTC.